Presented here are 16 T cell receptor beta chains from one specimen sequenced in a study of T cell responses to AZD1222 COVID-19 vaccine. This table comes from immunoSEQ multiplex PCR, and its TCRdb copy is limited to in-frame clones, with some not included. Here the sample spans about 160,000 clones, more than 80% being singletons. The source material was peripheral blood, sampled on day 0 of AZD1222 vaccination. These TCRs come from an adult in good health.

The sample holds one count of this clone. The chain has TRBV6-6 and TRBJ1-2; D may be TRBD1 (6 bases). Trimming took off 6 bases at V and 6 bases at J, with 14 bases between the two ends. The CDR3 covers 13 residues. Looked up from germline, CDR1 is MNHNY and CDR2 is SVGAGI (reference sequence). The CDR3 nucleotides are TGTGCCAGCAGCTATCGGACAGACGATGGCTACACCTTC. This encodes CASSYRTDDGYTF.

This clone was counted a few times. CDR3 protein: CASSLDWQALNTEAFF. The CDR3 nucleotides read TGTGCCAGCAGCTTAGACTGGCAGGCTTTGAACACTGAAGCTTTCTTT. The rearrangement uses TRBV7-2 and TRBJ1-1; no clear D gene. The V and J ends lost 1 base and 0 bases respectively, with 12 bases between them. The CDR3 has 16 residues. The germline gives CDR1 SGHTA, CDR2 FQGNSA.

This chain joins TRBV30 and TRBJ2-4, with 14 bases identical to TRBD2. With 4 bases clipped from V and 0 bases from J, the junction kept 11 bases outside the gene matches. The CDR3 is made up of 19 amino acids. CDR1 and CDR2 from the germline V gene are GTSNPN and SVGIG (reference sequence). The CDR3 region is CAWTKGLAGDIQAKNIQYF. CDR3 DNA: TGTGCCTGGACTAAGGGACTAGCGGGGGACATACAAGCCAAAAACATTCAGTACTTC. Full variable domain (remainder filled in from reference TRBV30 and TRBJ2-4): SQTIHQWPATLVQPVGSPLSLECTVEGTSNPNLYWYRQAAGRGLQLLFYSVGIGQISSEVPQNLSASRPQDRQFILSSKKLLLSDSGFYLCAWTKGLAGDIQAKNIQYFGAGTRLSVL.

The CDR3 protein is CASSPDSSYNEQFF. The DNA of the CDR3 is TGTGCCAGCAGCCCGGACAGCTCCTACAATGAGCAGTTCTTC. The rearrangement links TRBV7-3 to TRBJ2-1; perhaps TRBD1 as D (6 bases). V lost 5 bases, J lost 0 bases, and 8 bases lay in between. Germline V lookup: CDR1 SGHTA, CDR2 FQGTGA. There are 14 residues in the CDR3.

The chain couples TRBV5-8 to TRBJ2-5; 7 positions agree with TRBD1. Per germline, CDR1 SGHTS and CDR2 YDEGEE. Trimming at V came to 0 bases and at J to 7 bases, leaving 9 bases not matched to a gene. This CDR3 is 15 amino acids long. The CDR3 here is CASSLESGTVVTQYF. The CDR3 DNA follows: TGTGCCAGCAGCTTGGAGTCCGGGACAGTTGTGACCCAGTACTTC.

The V and J genes are TRBV7-9 and TRBJ1-5; no reliable D call. The CDR3 covers 13 residues. Trimming removed 0 bases from V and 6 bases from J, with 6 bases in between. Germline values: CDR1 SEHNR, CDR2 FQNEAQ (reference sequence). The CDR3 spells CASSLAVGQPQHF. In DNA form, the CDR3 reads TGTGCCAGCAGCTTAGCGGTTGGTCAGCCCCAGCATTTT.

This clone was seen only a few times. The gene calls are TRBV7-2 and TRBJ1-1; unclear D gene. V lost 5 bases to trimming and J lost 1 base, with 14 bases between them. This CDR3 spans 15 amino acids. Germline V CDR1 and CDR2: SGHTA, FQGNSA. CDR3 sequence: CASSPRAGGNTEAFF. The CDR3 DNA follows: TGTGCCAGCAGCCCCAGAGCTGGAGGGAACACTGAAGCTTTCTTT.

The gene calls are TRBV19 and TRBJ1-5; the D is unclear. The CDR3 contains 13 residues. Looked up from germline, CDR1 is LNHDA and CDR2 is SQIVND (reference sequence). V was trimmed by 5 bases and J by 0 bases, leaving 5 bases between them. DNA of the CDR3: TGTGCCAGTAGTGATAATAGCAATCAGCCCCAGCATTTT. This codes for CASSDNSNQPQHF.

The J gene is TRBJ2-2, the V gene TRBV9; 7 nucleotides line up with TRBD1. The germline V gene encodes CDR1 SGDLS and CDR2 YYNGEE. V trimming: 1 base; J trimming: 0 bases; junction bases outside the gene matches: 3. The CDR3 covers 16 residues. DNA for the CDR3: TGTGCCAGCAGCGTAATGACAGGGCCGAACACCGGGGAGCTGTTTTTT. It specifies CASSVMTGPNTGELFF.

This clone has only one observation. V gene TRBV28 combines with J gene TRBJ2-7; D possibly corresponds to TRBD1 (6 bases). This CDR3 contains 14 residues. V gave up 6 bases and J gave up 2 bases, with 14 bases separating them. The germline V gene has CDR1 MDHEN and CDR2 SYDVKM. Here the CDR3 reads CASRIGQGTYEQYF. CDR3 sequence (DNA): TGTGCCAGCAGAATCGGGCAGGGGACCTACGAGCAGTACTTC.

The chain employs TRBV6-5 and TRBJ2-3; 7 nucleotides align to TRBD2. Germline CDR1 MNHEY, CDR2 SVGAGI. This CDR3 region has 16 residues. Trimming took 2 bases from V and 7 from J; bases not matched to a gene: 12. CDR3 region: CASSYGGGVRLNTQYF. CDR3 nucleotide sequence: TGTGCCAGCAGTTACGGCGGGGGAGTCCGTTTGAATACGCAGTATTTT.

The chain uses TRBV5-1 and TRBJ2-1, with 7 nucleotides matching TRBD2. Germline lookup yields CDR1 SGHRS and CDR2 YFSETQ. V lost 4 bases to trimming and J lost 8 bases; unmatched junction nucleotides: 12. The CDR3 runs 15 residues. The CDR3 here is CASSPWGGGQDEQFF. The CDR3 bases are TGCGCCAGCAGCCCGTGGGGGGGTGGTCAGGATGAGCAGTTCTTC.

The chain joins TRBV11-2 to TRBJ2-5, with 10 bases identical to TRBD2. After removal of 1 base from V and 4 bases from J, the junction contained 12 bases not matched to a gene. Looked up from germline, CDR1 is SGHAT and CDR2 is FQNNGV. The CDR3 is made up of 18 amino acids. The CDR3 sequence: CASSLARLAGSPGETQYF. DNA for the CDR3: TGTGCCAGCAGCTTAGCCAGACTAGCGGGCTCCCCGGGAGAGACCCAGTACTTC.

The gene calls are TRBV11-2 and TRBJ2-7; 7 bases match TRBD2. Germline-derived CDR1 and CDR2 are SGHAT and FQNNGV. Losses at the gene ends were 5 bases for V and 0 bases for J; bases not matched to a gene: 13. This CDR3 is 17 amino acids long. This chain's CDR3 is CASSPMKGRGFSYEQYF. CDR3 nucleotide sequence: TGTGCCAGCAGCCCCATGAAGGGGAGGGGATTCTCCTACGAGCAGTACTTC.

This rearrangement joins TRBV28 to TRBJ2-4; a possible D gene is TRBD1 (6 bases). The CDR3 loop spans 12 amino acids. Trimming shortened V by 6 bases and J by 7 bases, and 10 bases separated the two germline ends. Germline CDR1 reads MDHEN; CDR2 reads SYDVKM. CDR3 DNA: TGTGCCAGCAGCCCCACAGGGAACATTCAGTACTTC. Its protein is CASSPTGNIQYF.

The V and J genes are TRBV18 and TRBJ2-3; 7 positions match TRBD1. Germline V gene data show CDR1 as KGHSH and CDR2 as LQKENI. The V and J ends lost 2 bases and 6 bases, in that order; junction bases with no gene match: 5. This CDR3 contains 14 residues. CDR3 loop: CASSPGRGMDTQYF. CDR3 sequence (DNA): TGTGCCAGCTCACCAGGCAGGGGGATGGATACGCAGTATTTT.